A selection of T cell receptor beta chains follows, all from one sample in a study of CD8 T cells in Susac syndrome. Each CDR3 protein is one row after TCRdb ran MiXCR on the immunoSEQ multiplex PCR reads. This table has hundreds of thousands of distinct CDR3 sequences, around 93% appearing once. The sequencing input was CD4+ T cells from PBMCs. The receptors were gathered from a human donor with multiple sclerosis. CDR3s leave out the opening cysteine and the closing phenylalanine or tryptophan. The order of the fields is J gene, clone size, V gene, CDR3 protein. Some rows mark clone size as missing; the rest say once, few, many or name a class of expanded clone.

TRBJ2-1 | NA | TRBV5-1 | ASSTMTGPKKPNNEQF
TRBJ1-2 | NA | TRBV6-4 | ASSDPNQGFGYT
TRBJ2-4 | NA | TRBV18 | ASSPGTVIAKNIQY
TRBJ1-2 | NA | TRBV24-1 | ATSDRTAGDRGYT
TRBJ2-3 | NA | TRBV20-1 | SAPPAALGTQY
TRBJ2-2 | NA | TRBV12-3/TRBV12-4 | ASSSSSGRRTGELF
TRBJ2-7 | NA | TRBV6-1 | ASSEPGGGPYEQY
TRBJ1-1 | NA | TRBV19 | ASSNVLGQGASAF
TRBJ1-5 | once | TRBV2 | ASSERLGGSNQPQH
TRBJ2-3 | NA | TRBV29-1 | SVGAQGTDTQY
TRBJ2-3 | NA | TRBV12-5 | ASGNRTGTDTQY
TRBJ2-1 | NA | TRBV29-1 | SVELGGQQF
TRBJ1-5 | NA | TRBV7-2 | ASSLQTGTNQPQH
TRBJ1-6 | once | TRBV3-1 | ASSQVVLGNSPLH
TRBJ2-1 | NA | TRBV27 | ASSLLAGEYNEQF
TRBJ2-5 | NA | TRBV7-9 | ASSLANRQETQY
TRBJ2-5 | NA | TRBV7-2 | ASSLRDRGLGETQY
TRBJ2-2 | NA | TRBV2 | ASSVTSGYTGELF
TRBJ1-5 | NA | TRBV6-1 | ASTGGTDSNQPQH
TRBJ2-2 | NA | TRBV12-3/TRBV12-4 | ASSLGLAGTHTGELF
TRBJ2-1 | NA | TRBV25-1 | ASRPVGSYNEQF
TRBJ2-5 | NA | TRBV28 | ASSPTGQGVEETQY
TRBJ2-3 | NA | TRBV7-2 | ASSSRTSPQDTQY
TRBJ2-1 | NA | TRBV27 | ASSPTTGLAGVWNEQF
TRBJ1-1 | NA | TRBV29-1 | SVASGGAGTEAF
TRBJ2-5 | NA | TRBV7-2 | ASSLFGGQETQY
TRBJ1-3 | NA | TRBV7-9 | ASSMGVISGNTIY
TRBJ1-5 | NA | TRBV6-5 | ASSYLNSNQPQH
TRBJ2-1 | NA | TRBV7-2 | ASSVGGEQF
TRBJ2-7 | once | TRBV20-1 | SAEGDRDHEQY
TRBJ1-4 | NA | TRBV6-6 | ASSYEGREKLF
TRBJ1-2 | NA | TRBV7-9 | ASSRAANYGYT